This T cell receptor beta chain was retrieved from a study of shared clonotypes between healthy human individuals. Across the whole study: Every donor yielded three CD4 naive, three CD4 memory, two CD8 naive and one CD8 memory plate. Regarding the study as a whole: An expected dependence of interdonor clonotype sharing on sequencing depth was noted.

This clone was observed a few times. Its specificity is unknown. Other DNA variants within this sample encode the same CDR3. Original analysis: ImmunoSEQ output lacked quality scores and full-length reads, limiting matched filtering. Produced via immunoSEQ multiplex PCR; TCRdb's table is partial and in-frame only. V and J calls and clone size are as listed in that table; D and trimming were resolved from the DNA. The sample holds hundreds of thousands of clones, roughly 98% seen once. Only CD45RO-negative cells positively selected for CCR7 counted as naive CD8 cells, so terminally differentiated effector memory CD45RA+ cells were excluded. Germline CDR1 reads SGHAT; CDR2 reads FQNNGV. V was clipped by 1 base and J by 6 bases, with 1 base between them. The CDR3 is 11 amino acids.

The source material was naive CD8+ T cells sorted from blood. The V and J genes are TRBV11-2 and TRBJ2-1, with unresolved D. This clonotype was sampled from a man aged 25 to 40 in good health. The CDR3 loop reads CASSLVNEQFF. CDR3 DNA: TGTGCCAGCAGCTTAGTCAATGAGCAGTTCTTC.